This T cell receptor (beta chain) comes out of a study of identical twins. The study, taken as a whole, reports: Out-of-frame TCR alpha sharing observed in monozygotic twins exceeded model estimates.

cDNA molecules carried unique molecular identifiers, and template switching added a universal primer site. TCRdb independently ran MiXCR on the 5' RACE reads; one entry per CDR3 protein. Found here are approximately 1.8 million distinct CDR3 sequences, 25% to 35% of them singletons; the top ten hold roughly 0.3%. The CDR3 covers 16 residues. Trimming took 0 bases from V and 7 from J, leaving 20 bases between them. The germline V gene encodes CDR1 SGHRS and CDR2 YFSETQ. Details on this clonotype: Antigen: not known.

Sequenced material: cord blood. The receptor was derived from a newborn girl in good health. The chain uses TRBV5-1 and TRBJ2-7; D is perhaps TRBD2 (5 bases). This CDR3 is CASSLAISTIYNEQYF. The CDR3 DNA is TGCGCCAGCAGCTTGGCCATTTCGACTATTTACAATGAGCAGTACTTC.